Listed below are T cell receptor beta chains from one sample, sequenced in a study of identical twins. TCRdb redid the calling of the 5' RACE reads with MiXCR, one entry per CDR3 protein. Counted here are roughly 480,000 distinct CDR3 sequences, roughly a quarter occurring once; the ten biggest clones make up about 2.7%. The data also belong to a second study, concerning T cells expressing NK-cell markers.

The sample consisted of CD4+ T cells sorted from blood. The receptors were gathered from a woman under 30 in good health. Both conserved end residues are part of each CDR3. Each record gives: clone size, J gene, D gene, V gene, CDR3 protein, CDR3 DNA. D genes are given only for firm matches. Size is stated for part of the rows, as once, few or many counts, or as a class when the clone is expanded.

few | TRBJ1-1 | . | TRBV9 | CASSFGANAEAFF | TGTGCCAGCAGCTTCGGGGCGAATGCTGAAGCTTTCTTT
. | TRBJ2-3 | . | TRBV5-1 | CASSRVALDTQYF | TGCGCCAGCAGCCGAGTAGCGCTAGATACGCAGTATTTT
. | TRBJ2-1 | . | TRBV7-2 | CASSLVGGVDGEQFF | TGTGCCAGCAGCTTAGTTGGAGGGGTAGATGGTGAGCAGTTCTTC
few | TRBJ2-2 | . | TRBV6-1 | CASRDSGGGNTGELFF | TGTGCCAGCCGCGATAGTGGGGGCGGCAACACCGGGGAGCTGTTTTTT
. | TRBJ2-7 | TRBD1 | TRBV25-1 | CASGQAPSYEQYF | TGTGCCAGCGGACAGGCCCCCTCCTACGAGCAGTACTTC
. | TRBJ2-3 | . | TRBV20-1 | CSARDRGNVDTQYF | TGCAGTGCTAGAGATCGGGGGAACGTAGATACGCAGTATTTT
few | TRBJ2-1 | . | TRBV5-1 | CASSFGVSSNEQFF | TGCGCCAGCAGCTTCGGAGTCTCAAGCAATGAGCAGTTCTTC
. | TRBJ2-4 | TRBD1 | TRBV20-1 | CSARDRRQGGRNIQYF | TGCAGTGCTAGAGATAGACGACAGGGCGGAAGAAACATTCAGTACTTC
. | TRBJ2-1 | TRBD2 | TRBV20-1 | CSARGLTSGLSSYNEQFF | TGCAGTGCTAGGGGCCTGACTAGCGGACTTTCCTCCTACAATGAGCAGTTCTTC
few | TRBJ2-1 | . | TRBV12-3/TRBV12-4 | CASSLGGGGNNEQFF | TGTGCCAGCAGTTTAGGTGGGGGTGGAAACAATGAGCAGTTCTTC
. | TRBJ1-4 | . | TRBV3-1 | CASSQGLEGTGKLFF | TGTGCCAGCAGCCAAGGACTAGAGGGGACGGGAAAACTGTTTTTT
. | TRBJ1-2 | TRBD1 | TRBV2 | CASAKGTGYGYTF | TGTGCCAGCGCTAAGGGGACAGGTTATGGCTACACCTTC